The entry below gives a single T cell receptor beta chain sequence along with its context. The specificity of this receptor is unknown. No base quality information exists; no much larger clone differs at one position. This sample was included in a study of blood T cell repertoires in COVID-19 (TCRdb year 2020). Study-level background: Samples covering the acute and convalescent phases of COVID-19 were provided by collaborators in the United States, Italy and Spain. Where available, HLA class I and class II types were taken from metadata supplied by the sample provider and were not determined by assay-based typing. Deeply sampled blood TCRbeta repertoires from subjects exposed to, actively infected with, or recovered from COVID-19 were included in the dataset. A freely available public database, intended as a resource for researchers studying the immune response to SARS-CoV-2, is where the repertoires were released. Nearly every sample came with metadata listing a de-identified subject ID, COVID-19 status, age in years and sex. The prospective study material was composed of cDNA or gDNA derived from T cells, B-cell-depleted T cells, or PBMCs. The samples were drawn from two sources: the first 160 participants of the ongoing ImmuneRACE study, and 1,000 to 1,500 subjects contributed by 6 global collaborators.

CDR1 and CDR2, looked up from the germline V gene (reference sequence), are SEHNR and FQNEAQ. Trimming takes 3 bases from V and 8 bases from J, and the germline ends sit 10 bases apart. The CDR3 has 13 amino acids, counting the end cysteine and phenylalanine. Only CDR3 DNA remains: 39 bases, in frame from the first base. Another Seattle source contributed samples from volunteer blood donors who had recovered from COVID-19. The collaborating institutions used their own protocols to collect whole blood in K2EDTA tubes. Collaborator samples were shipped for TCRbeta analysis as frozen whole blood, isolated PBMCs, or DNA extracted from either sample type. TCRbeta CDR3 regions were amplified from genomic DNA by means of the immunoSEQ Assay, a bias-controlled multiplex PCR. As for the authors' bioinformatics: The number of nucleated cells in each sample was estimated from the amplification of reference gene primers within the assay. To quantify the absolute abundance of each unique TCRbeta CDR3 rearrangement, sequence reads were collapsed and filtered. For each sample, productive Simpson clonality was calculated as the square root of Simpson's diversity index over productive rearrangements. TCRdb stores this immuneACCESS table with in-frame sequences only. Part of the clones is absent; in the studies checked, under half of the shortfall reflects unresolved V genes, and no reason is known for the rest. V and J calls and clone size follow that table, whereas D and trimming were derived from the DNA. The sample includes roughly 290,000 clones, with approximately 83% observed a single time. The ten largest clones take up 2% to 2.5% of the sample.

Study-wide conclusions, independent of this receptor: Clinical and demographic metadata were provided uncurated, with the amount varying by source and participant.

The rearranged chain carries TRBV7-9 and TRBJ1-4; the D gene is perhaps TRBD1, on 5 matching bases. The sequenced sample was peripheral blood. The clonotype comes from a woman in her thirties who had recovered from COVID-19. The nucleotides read TGTGCCAGCAGCTTGGACAATAGAGAAAAACTGTTTTTT. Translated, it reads CASSLDNREKLFF.